The 24 T cell receptor beta chains in this list originate from one sample, sequenced in a study of regulatory T cells in long-lasting Graves disease. Time point indicated: newly diagnosed GD, antithyroid drugs for less than 3 months. With RNA extracted from PBMCs as input, the TCR library was made. Sequencing libraries for TCR beta were prepared with iRepertoire HTBI primers and Arm-PCR of CDR3 regions. TCRdb reprocessed the multiplex PCR reads with MiXCR, giving one entry per CDR3 protein. The sample has 420,000 or so distinct CDR3 sequences; around 15% are singletons. A further study also used this sample, focusing on T cells in Graves' hyperthyroidism and ophthalmopathy.

Here the sequenced sample was peripheral blood mononuclear cells (PBMCs), taken at new diagnosis, from a patient treated with antithyroid drugs. All receptors derive from a woman aged 18 to 35 with Graves disease.

This clonotype was picked up many times. The chain is built from TRBV7-2 and TRBJ2-3, with TRBD2 matching 7 bases. There are 16 residues in the CDR3. Germline V CDR1 and CDR2: SGHTA, FQGNSA. The V and J ends lost 2 bases and 0 bases, in that order; junction bases with no gene match: 5. CDR3 bases: TGTGCCAGCAGCTTACTAGCGGCCGTTAGCACAGATACGCAGTATTTT. It translates to CASSLLAAVSTDTQYF.

The rearrangement joins TRBV6-9 to TRBJ2-6, with D perhaps assigned TRBD1 or TRBD2 (5 bases each). Germline lookup yields CDR1 MNHGY and CDR2 SVAAGI. This CDR3 is 20 amino acids long. V shed 4 bases and J shed 0 bases, with 22 bases lying between them. In DNA, the CDR3 is TGTGCCAGCAGTTTACGACTCGGGGAGACAGCTATCTCTGGGGCCAACGTCCTGACTTTC. Translated: CASSLRLGETAISGANVLTF.

This clonotype appeared many times. The chain carries TRBV10-1 and TRBJ2-1, with D unresolved. There are 18 residues in the CDR3. CDR1 is WNHNN, CDR2 SYGVQD, per germline (reference sequence). V was shortened by 0 bases and J by 8 bases, with 23 bases between the two germline ends. The CDR3 is CASSESMGTGIVRDEQFF. Here the CDR3 DNA reads TGCGCCAGCAGTGAGTCGATGGGAACGGGTATAGTTCGGGATGAGCAGTTCTTC.

There are a few counts of this clonotype. The chain recombines TRBV20-1 with TRBJ2-7; possible D gene TRBD2, 5 bases. The V end was cut by 0 bases, the J end by 6 bases, with 9 bases between. CDR1 is DFQATT, CDR2 SNEGSKA, per germline (reference sequence). The CDR3 covers 12 residues. In DNA form, the CDR3 reads TGCAGTGCTAGAGATCTAGCCCGCGAGCAGTACTTC. This codes for CSARDLAREQYF.

This clonotype was recorded at least ten times. J is TRBJ2-1 and V is TRBV5-6; D may be TRBD2 (6 bases). Germline-derived CDR1 and CDR2 are SGHDT and YYEEEE. The V and J ends lost 0 bases and 3 bases respectively, with 10 bases between them. The CDR3 runs 15 residues. CDR3: CASSLAGLLYNEQFF. In DNA form, the CDR3 reads TGTGCCAGCAGCTTGGCGGGACTCCTCTACAATGAGCAGTTCTTC.

This clonotype has a handful of counts. The V gene is TRBV30, the J gene TRBJ1-5, with D tentatively TRBD1 (6 bases). The CDR3 runs 15 residues. Trimming took 3 bases from V and 3 from J, leaving 15 bases between them. Germline CDR1 GTSNPN, CDR2 SVGIG (reference sequence). The CDR3 DNA reads TGTGCCTGGAGAGCCCTTACAGGGCCCAATCAGCCCCAGCATTTT. It codes for CAWRALTGPNQPQHF.

A word on this clonotype: A read error may explain this, as a much larger clone is one base away. The V call is TRBV18, the J call TRBJ1-1; no definite D call. This CDR3 region has 13 residues. Per germline, CDR1 KGHSH and CDR2 LQKENI. The chain's CDR3 is CASSTKLNTVAFF. CDR3 in DNA: TGTGCCAGCTCCACTAAACTGAACACTGTAGCTTTCTTT.

The gene calls are TRBV6-1 and TRBJ1-4, with D unclear. The germline V and J ends were trimmed by 6 bases and 4 bases, with 12 bases remaining between them. Germline lookup yields CDR1 MNHNS and CDR2 SASEGT. The CDR3 has 14 amino acids. In DNA form, the CDR3 reads TGTGCCAGCAGCCGCGGACTGATTAATGAAAAACTGTTTTTT. Residues: CASSRGLINEKLFF.

This clonotype was detected only a few times. The chain joins TRBV30 to TRBJ2-1, with D unclear. Trimming took 5 bases from V and 2 from J, leaving 10 bases between them. CDR1 is GTSNPN and CDR2 is SVGIG in the germline V gene (reference sequence). The CDR3 consists of 13 residues. CDR3 DNA: TGTGCCTGGGGCCCGGACCCCTACAATGAGCAGTTCTTC. The encoded protein is CAWGPDPYNEQFF. Full variable domain (missing parts from reference TRBV30 and TRBJ2-1): SQTIHQWPATLVQPVGSPLSLECTVEGTSNPNLYWYRQAAGRGLQLLFYSVGIGQISSEVPQNLSASRPQDRQFILSSKKLLLSDSGFYLCAWGPDPYNEQFFGPGTRLTVL.

Written as DNA, the CDR3 is TGTGCCAGCAGCCACTCCTTTGGACAGCTACTTTCCTACGAGCAGTACTTC. This codes for CASSHSFGQLLSYEQYF. The J gene is TRBJ2-7, the V gene TRBV3-1; TRBD1 might be the D (6 bases). The V gene lost 3 bases and the J gene lost 1 base, with 19 bases spanning the gap. This CDR3 is built from 17 residues. Germline lookup yields CDR1 LGHDT and CDR2 YNNKEL (reference sequence).

This clonotype was detected many times. This chain connects TRBV3-1 to TRBJ1-3; a possible D gene is TRBD1 (5 bases). The V and J ends lost 4 bases and 3 bases respectively, with 13 bases between them. The CDR3 totals 15 residues. Germline V gives CDR1 LGHDT, CDR2 YNNKEL (reference sequence). The CDR3 DNA is TGTGCCAGCAGCCCTCCAGGGAGTATTGGAAACACCATATATTTT. This sequence encodes CASSPPGSIGNTIYF.

The chain has TRBV9 and TRBJ2-1, with TRBD2 matching 8 bases. Germline-derived CDR1 and CDR2 are SGDLS and YYNGEE. The V and J ends lost 2 bases and 4 bases, in that order; junction bases with no gene match: 5. This CDR3 region has 15 residues. The DNA for the CDR3 is TGTGCCAGCAGCGTGGCTAGCGGGTTATACAATGAGCAGTTCTTC. The encoded protein is CASSVASGLYNEQFF.

The sample holds many counts of this clonotype. The chain recombines TRBV20-1 with TRBJ2-1; TRBD2 matches 10 bases. CDR3 length: 16 amino acids. The germline CDR1 and CDR2 sequences are DFQATT and SNEGSKA (reference sequence). The V and J ends lost 4 bases and 5 bases, in that order; junction bases with no gene match: 11. CDR3 in amino acids: CSANEASGSRDNEQFF. DNA of the CDR3: TGCAGTGCTAATGAGGCTAGCGGGAGTCGGGACAATGAGCAGTTCTTC.

This clonotype was picked up many times. The CDR3 loop reads CASRATHGYTF. The CDR3 DNA reads as TGTGCCAGCAGGGCTACACATGGCTACACCTTC. The chain combines TRBV2 with TRBJ1-2; D unresolved. The germline V gene has CDR1 SNHLY and CDR2 FYNNEI. This CDR3 contains 11 residues. V lost 6 bases, J lost 6 bases, and 8 bases lay in between.

The J gene is TRBJ2-6, the V gene TRBV27, with 9 bases fitting TRBD1. Germline V gene sequence: CDR1 MNHEY, CDR2 SMNVEV (reference sequence). This CDR3 spans 16 amino acids. J lost 0 bases, V lost 10 bases, and 7 bases had no gene match. In DNA, the CDR3 is TGTGCCACCCGGGACAGGGAACGCTCTGGGGCCAACGTCCTGACTTTC. As protein: CATRDRERSGANVLTF.

This clonotype came up many times. This chain links TRBV28 with TRBJ1-1, with 12 bases identical to TRBD1. This CDR3 contains 15 residues. The germline gives CDR1 MDHEN, CDR2 SYDVKM. J lost 3 bases, V lost 8 bases, and 7 bases had no gene match. CDR3: CASPGQGASDTEAFF. As DNA, the CDR3 is TGTGCCAGCCCGGGACAGGGGGCGTCGGACACTGAAGCTTTCTTT.

This clonotype was seen at least ten times. The chain recombines TRBV29-1 with TRBJ2-1, with D perhaps TRBD1 (6 bases). Germline assignment: CDR1 SQVTM and CDR2 ANQGSEA. V lost 8 bases, J lost 7 bases, and 21 bases lay in between. The CDR3 extends over 14 amino acids. CDR3 coding DNA: TGCAGCATGTGGCTACCGGGACAAACTAATGAGCAGTTCTTC. Translating it yields CSMWLPGQTNEQFF.

In regard to this clonotype: A much larger clonotype is one base distant, so this may be a read error. The V gene is TRBV27, the J gene TRBJ1-6; no clear D. The CDR3 has 14 residues. Germline V gene data show CDR1 as MNHEY and CDR2 as SMNVEV (reference sequence). In DNA form, the CDR3 reads TGTGCCAGCAGTTTAATGGCCGAGCGATCACCCCTCAACTTT. Protein product: CASSLMAERSPLNF.

This rearrangement joins TRBV29-1 to TRBJ2-1; TRBD1 might be the D (8 bases). The germline V gene has CDR1 SQVTM and CDR2 ANQGSEA. Trimming pared 4 bases from V and 7 bases from J, leaving 14 bases between. The CDR3 totals 13 residues. CDR3 loop: CSVAGGQVNEQFF. CDR3 DNA sequence: TGCAGCGTTGCGGGGGGACAGGTTAATGAGCAGTTCTTC.

In this sample, this clonotype turned up a few times. J is TRBJ2-1 and V is TRBV28; TRBD2 aligns across 13 bases. CDR1 and CDR2 from the germline V gene are MDHEN and SYDVKM. Losses at the gene ends were 5 bases for V and 3 bases for J; bases not matched to a gene: 1. The CDR3 has 15 residues. CDR3 DNA: TGTGCCAGCAGTACTAGCGGGGGGGGCTACAATGAGCAGTTCTTC. It yields the protein CASSTSGGGYNEQFF.

This clonotype has only a few counts. The chain has TRBV4-1 and TRBJ1-2; a possible D gene is TRBD1 (5 bases). Germline V gene data show CDR1 as MGHRA and CDR2 as YSYEKL. The CDR3 runs to 12 residues. Between the trimmed V and J ends, which lost 2 bases and 11 bases, there was a span of 12 bases. The chain's CDR3 is CASSQLARVYTF. The CDR3 coding sequence is TGCGCCAGCAGCCAACTTGCCAGGGTGTACACCTTC.

This clonotype has just a few counts. V and J are TRBV7-3 and TRBJ2-3; TRBD2 matches at 10 bases. The germline V gene has CDR1 SGHTA and CDR2 FQGTGA. The CDR3 extends over 16 amino acids. Trimming at V came to 3 bases and at J to 6 bases, leaving 9 bases not matched to a gene. This chain's CDR3 is CASSLTSGYPGDTQYF. The CDR3 bases are TGTGCCAGCAGCTTGACTAGCGGGTACCCGGGGGATACGCAGTATTTT.

This clonotype was observed at least ten times. The rearrangement joins TRBV18 to TRBJ2-5; D gene uncertain. Germline V gene lookup returns CDR1 KGHSH and CDR2 LQKENI. CDR3 length equals 14 residues. Trimming took off 3 bases at V and 1 base at J, with 9 bases between the two ends. CDR3 bases: TGTGCCAGCTCACCTGTTAGGACCCAAGAGACCCAGTACTTC. Translating it yields CASSPVRTQETQYF.

This clonotype was detected a few times. J is TRBJ2-4 and V is TRBV5-8, with D perhaps matching TRBD1 (5 bases). Looked up from germline, CDR1 is SGHTS and CDR2 is YDEGEE. The CDR3 spans 14 residues. V was cut by 10 bases and J by 2 bases, with 16 bases left in between. CDR3: CAGTYAGPKNIQYF. CDR3 sequence (DNA): TGTGCCGGCACCTATGCAGGGCCCAAAAACATTCAGTACTTC. Based on the CDR3 plus reference TRBV5-8 and TRBJ2-4, the full variable domain is EAGVTQSPTHLIKTRGQQATLRCSPISGHTSVYWYQQALGLGLQFLLWYDEGEERNRGNFPPRFSGRQFPNYSSELNVNALELEDSALYLCAGTYAGPKNIQYFGAGTRLSVL.